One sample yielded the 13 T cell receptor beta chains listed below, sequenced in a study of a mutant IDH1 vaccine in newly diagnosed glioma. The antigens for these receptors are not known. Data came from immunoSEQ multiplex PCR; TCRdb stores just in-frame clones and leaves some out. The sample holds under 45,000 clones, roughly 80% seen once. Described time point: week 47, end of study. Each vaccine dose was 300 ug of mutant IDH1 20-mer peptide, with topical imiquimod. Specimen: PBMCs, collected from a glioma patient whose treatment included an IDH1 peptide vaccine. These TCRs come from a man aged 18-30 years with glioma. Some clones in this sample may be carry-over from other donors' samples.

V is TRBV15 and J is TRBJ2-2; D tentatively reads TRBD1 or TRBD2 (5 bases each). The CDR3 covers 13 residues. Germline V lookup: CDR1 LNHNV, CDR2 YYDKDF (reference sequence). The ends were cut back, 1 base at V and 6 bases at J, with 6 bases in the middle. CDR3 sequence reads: CATSRGDPGELFF. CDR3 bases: TGTGCCACCAGCAGAGGGGACCCCGGGGAGCTGTTTTTT.

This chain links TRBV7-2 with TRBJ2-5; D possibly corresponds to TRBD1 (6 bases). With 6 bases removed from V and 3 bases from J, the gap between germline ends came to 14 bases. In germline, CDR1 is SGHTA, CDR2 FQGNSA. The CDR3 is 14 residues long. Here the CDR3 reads CASRGDRLKETQYF. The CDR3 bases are TGTGCCAGCAGGGGCGACAGGTTAAAAGAGACCCAGTACTTC.

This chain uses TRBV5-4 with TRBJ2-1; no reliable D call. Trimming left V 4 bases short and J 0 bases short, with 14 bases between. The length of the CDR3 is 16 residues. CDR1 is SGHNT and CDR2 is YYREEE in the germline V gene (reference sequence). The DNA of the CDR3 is TGTGCCAGCAGCCCAGCAGACGGTAGCTCCTACAATGAGCAGTTCTTC. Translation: CASSPADGSSYNEQFF.

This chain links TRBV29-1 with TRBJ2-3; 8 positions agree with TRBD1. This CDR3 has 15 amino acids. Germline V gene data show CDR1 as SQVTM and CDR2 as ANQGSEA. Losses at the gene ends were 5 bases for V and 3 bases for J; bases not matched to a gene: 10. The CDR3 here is CSVPGQGVVTDTQYF. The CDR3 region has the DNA TGCAGCGTTCCCGGACAGGGAGTGGTGACAGATACGCAGTATTTT.

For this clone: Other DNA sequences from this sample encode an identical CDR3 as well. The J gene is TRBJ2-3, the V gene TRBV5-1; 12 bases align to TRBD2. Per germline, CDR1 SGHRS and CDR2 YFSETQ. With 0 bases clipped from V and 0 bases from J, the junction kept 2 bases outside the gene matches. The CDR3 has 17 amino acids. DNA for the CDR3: TGCGCCAGCAGCTTGGGACTAGCGGGGGCGAGCACAGATACGCAGTATTTT. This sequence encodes CASSLGLAGASTDTQYF.

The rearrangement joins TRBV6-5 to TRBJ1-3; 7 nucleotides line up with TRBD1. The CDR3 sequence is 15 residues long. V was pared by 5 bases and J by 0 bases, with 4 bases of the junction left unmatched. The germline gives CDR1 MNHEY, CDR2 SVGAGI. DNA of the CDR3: TGTGCCAGCAGTACCGACAGGGTCTCTGGAAACACCATATATTTT. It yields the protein CASSTDRVSGNTIYF.

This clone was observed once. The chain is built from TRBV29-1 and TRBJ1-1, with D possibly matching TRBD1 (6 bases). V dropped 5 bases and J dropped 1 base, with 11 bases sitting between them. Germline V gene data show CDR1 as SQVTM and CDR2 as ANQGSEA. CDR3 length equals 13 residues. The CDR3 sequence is CSVCWGPNTEAFF. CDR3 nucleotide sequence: TGCAGCGTTTGTTGGGGGCCGAACACTGAAGCTTTCTTT.

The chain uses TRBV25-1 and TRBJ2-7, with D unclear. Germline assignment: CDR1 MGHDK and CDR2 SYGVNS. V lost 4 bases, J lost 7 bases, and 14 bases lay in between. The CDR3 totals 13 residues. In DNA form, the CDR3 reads TGTGCCAGCAGTGCAACGGTCCCTAGGGAGCAGTACTTC. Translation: CASSATVPREQYF.

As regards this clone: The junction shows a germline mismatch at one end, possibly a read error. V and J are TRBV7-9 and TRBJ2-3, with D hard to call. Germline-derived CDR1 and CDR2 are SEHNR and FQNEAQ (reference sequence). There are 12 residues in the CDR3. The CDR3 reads CASSLGVSPWDF. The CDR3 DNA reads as TGTGCCAGCAGCTTAGGGGTGTCTCCATGGGATTTT.

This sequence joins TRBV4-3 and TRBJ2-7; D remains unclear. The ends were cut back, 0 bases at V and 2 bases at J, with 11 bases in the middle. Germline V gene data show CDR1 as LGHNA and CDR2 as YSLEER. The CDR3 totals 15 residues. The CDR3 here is CASSQDWASTYEQYF. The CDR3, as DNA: TGCGCCAGCAGCCAAGATTGGGCTAGTACCTACGAGCAGTACTTC.

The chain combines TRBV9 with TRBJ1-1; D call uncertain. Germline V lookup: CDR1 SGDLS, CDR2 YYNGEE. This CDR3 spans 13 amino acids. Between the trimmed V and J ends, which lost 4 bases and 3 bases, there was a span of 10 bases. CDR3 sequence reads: CASSPYGDTEAFF. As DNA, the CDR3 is TGTGCCAGCAGCCCTTATGGGGACACTGAAGCTTTCTTT.

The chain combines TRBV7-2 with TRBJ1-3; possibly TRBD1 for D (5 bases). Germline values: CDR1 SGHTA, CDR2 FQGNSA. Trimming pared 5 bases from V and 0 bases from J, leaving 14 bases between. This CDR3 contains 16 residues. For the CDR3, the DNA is TGTGCCAGCAGCCCCAGGGCACGTATCTCTGGAAACACCATATATTTT. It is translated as CASSPRARISGNTIYF.

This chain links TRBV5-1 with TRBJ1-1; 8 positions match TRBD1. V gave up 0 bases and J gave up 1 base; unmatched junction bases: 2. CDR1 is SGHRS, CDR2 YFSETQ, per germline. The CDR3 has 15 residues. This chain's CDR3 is CASSLGQGKNTEAFF. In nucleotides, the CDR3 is TGCGCCAGCAGCTTGGGACAGGGGAAGAACACTGAAGCTTTCTTT.